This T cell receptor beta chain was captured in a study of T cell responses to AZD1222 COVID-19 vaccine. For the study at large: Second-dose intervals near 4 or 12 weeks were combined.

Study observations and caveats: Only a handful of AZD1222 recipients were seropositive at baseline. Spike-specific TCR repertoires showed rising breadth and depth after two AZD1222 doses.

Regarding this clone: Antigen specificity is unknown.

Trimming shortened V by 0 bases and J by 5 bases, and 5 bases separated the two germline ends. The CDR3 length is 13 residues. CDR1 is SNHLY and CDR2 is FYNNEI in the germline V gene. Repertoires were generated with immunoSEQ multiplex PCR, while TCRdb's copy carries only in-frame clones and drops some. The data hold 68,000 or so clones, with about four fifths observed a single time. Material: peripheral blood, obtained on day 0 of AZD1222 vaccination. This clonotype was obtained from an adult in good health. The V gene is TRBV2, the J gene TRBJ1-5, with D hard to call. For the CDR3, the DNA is TGTGCCAGCAGTGAAGCCTGGGATCAGCCCCAGCATTTT. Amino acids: CASSEAWDQPQHF. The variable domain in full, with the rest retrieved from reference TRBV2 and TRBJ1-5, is EPEVTQTPSHQVTQMGQEVILRCVPISNHLYFYWYRQILGQKVEFLVSFYNNEISEKSEIFDDQFSVERPDGSNFTLKIRSTKLEDSAMYFCASSEAWDQPQHFGDGTRLSIL.